Shown below are 24 T cell receptor beta chains from a single sample sequenced in a study of blood T cell repertoires in COVID-19 (dated by TCRdb to 2020 to 2022). Preparation of the library involved the immunoSEQ multiplex PCR assay. Not all clones reach the TCRdb copy of this immuneACCESS table, which keeps in-frame sequences only. Checked studies attribute under half of the gap to unresolved V genes and leave the rest unexplained. For this sample there are some 110,000 clones; around 85% appear just once. Of the sample, 7.5% to 9% is held by the ten largest clones. Sequences were obtained from peripheral blood. The source is a man aged 70-80 years who had recovered from COVID-19.

This clone was seen only a few times. The rearrangement uses TRBV11-2 and TRBJ2-5; 11 bases agree with TRBD2. The CDR3 contains 14 residues. J gave up 4 bases and V 6 bases, and 4 bases lay outside the gene matches. The germline CDR1 and CDR2 sequences are SGHAT and FQNNGV. DNA of the CDR3: TGTGCCAGCAGGTCTCTAGCGGGAGGAGAGACCCAGTACTTC. Translated, it gives CASRSLAGGETQYF.

This clone was observed a single time. The chain is built from TRBV30 and TRBJ1-6, with TRBD1 matching 8 bases. V was pared by 1 base and J by 10 bases, with 3 bases of the junction left unmatched. Germline CDR1 and CDR2: GTSNPN and SVGIG (reference sequence). This CDR3 comprises 13 residues. The CDR3, as DNA: TGTGCCTGGAGTGGACAGGGGAGCTCACCCCTCCACTTT. Translated: CAWSGQGSSPLHF.

The chain employs TRBV4-1 and TRBJ2-5; 8 bases are shared with TRBD1. The CDR3 is 16 residues long. With 4 bases clipped from V and 5 bases from J, the junction kept 12 bases outside the gene matches. Looked up from germline, CDR1 is MGHRA and CDR2 is YSYEKL. As DNA, the CDR3 is TGCGCCAGCAGCCGCGCCCTAGGACAGGGAAGTGAGACCCAGTACTTC. This sequence encodes CASSRALGQGSETQYF.

This chain joins TRBV6-4 and TRBJ2-1; 11 nucleotides match TRBD2. This CDR3 spans 15 amino acids. Trimming removed 4 bases from V and 2 bases from J; junction bases left unmatched: 1. Germline CDR1 reads MRHNA; CDR2 reads SNTAGT. CDR3: CASSVAGGTYNEQFF. CDR3 sequence (DNA): TGTGCCAGCAGTGTAGCGGGAGGGACCTACAATGAGCAGTTCTTC.

The J gene is TRBJ2-7, the V gene TRBV7-2; D is uncertain. V shed 3 bases and J shed 5 bases, with 8 bases lying between them. Germline V gives CDR1 SGHTA, CDR2 FQGNSA. The CDR3 is 12 amino acids. The CDR3 DNA follows: TGTGCCAGCAGCTTCCTCTCGGACGAGCAGTACTTC. Protein product: CASSFLSDEQYF.

This chain joins TRBV3-1 (or the pseudogene TRBV3-2) and TRBJ2-7, with TRBD2 matching 12 bases. This CDR3 comprises 14 residues. The trim removed 5 bases at V and 6 bases at J, leaving 5 bases unmatched. Germline CDR1 LGHDT, CDR2 YNNKEL (reference sequence). This CDR3 is CASSAGTSGREQYF. The DNA for the CDR3 is TGTGCCAGCAGCGCCGGGACTAGCGGGCGCGAGCAGTACTTC.

The table lists this clone with a count of one. The rearrangement joins TRBV7-3 to TRBJ2-6; no clear D. The CDR3 spans 15 residues. The V gene lost 2 bases and the J gene lost 4 bases, with 9 bases spanning the gap. Per germline, CDR1 SGHTA and CDR2 FQGTGA. This chain's CDR3 is CASSLGLPGANVLTF. Here the CDR3 DNA reads TGTGCCAGCAGCTTAGGGCTCCCCGGGGCCAACGTCCTGACTTTC.

The V gene is TRBV9, the J gene TRBJ2-1; D is perhaps TRBD1 (6 bases). Deletions cut 2 bases from V and 5 bases from J, with 11 bases between. The CDR3 spans 14 residues. Germline V gives CDR1 SGDLS, CDR2 YYNGEE. The CDR3: CASSVSGTHNEQFF. Here the CDR3 DNA reads TGTGCCAGCAGCGTCTCGGGGACACACAATGAGCAGTTCTTC.

The chain combines TRBV5-1 with TRBJ2-1; D is undetermined. Trimming left V 4 bases short and J 0 bases short, with 14 bases between. The length of the CDR3 is 16 residues. Germline lookup yields CDR1 SGHRS and CDR2 YFSETQ. The CDR3 protein is CASSPPRESSYNEQFF. Written as DNA, the CDR3 is TGCGCCAGCAGCCCACCCCGCGAAAGCTCCTACAATGAGCAGTTCTTC. The variable domain in full, completed from reference TRBV5-1 and TRBJ2-1, reads KAGVTQTPRYLIKTRGQQVTLSCSPISGHRSVSWYQQTPGQGLQFLFEYFSETQRNKGNFPGRFSGRQFSNSRSEMNVSTLELGDSALYLCASSPPRESSYNEQFFGPGTRLTVL.

This clone has at least ten counts. The CDR3 DNA reads as TGTGCCACTCGGTCAGGGGCGCCTAGGAGCAATCAGCCCCAGCATTTT. Its translation is CATRSGAPRSNQPQHF. The rearrangement links TRBV28 to TRBJ1-5, with D perhaps matching TRBD1 (6 bases). In germline, CDR1 is MDHEN, CDR2 SYDVKM. V lost 10 bases and J lost 1, with 20 bases in between. This CDR3 is built from 16 residues.

The CDR3 loop reads CASSPLRDSGYTF. CDR3 coding DNA: TGTGCCAGCAGTCCCCTCAGGGACTCTGGCTACACCTTC. The V and J genes are TRBV6-5 and TRBJ1-2, with D perhaps matching TRBD1 (5 bases). Deletions cut 5 bases from V and 7 bases from J, with 14 bases between. The CDR3 runs to 13 residues. The germline CDR1 and CDR2 sequences are MNHEY and SVGAGI.

This clone has just a few counts. The gene calls are TRBV15 and TRBJ1-5, with 9 bases identical to TRBD1. The CDR3 contains 17 residues. The V segment lost 1 base and the J segment 4 bases; nucleotides outside the gene matches: 8. CDR1 LNHNV and CDR2 YYDKDF come from the germline V gene (reference sequence). CDR3 residues: CATSRGYRTGANQPQHF. The CDR3 region has the DNA TGTGCCACCAGCAGAGGATACCGGACAGGGGCGAATCAGCCCCAGCATTTT.

This rearrangement joins TRBV3-1 (or the pseudogene TRBV3-2) to TRBJ2-7; TRBD2 is a possible D gene (6 bases). CDR1 and CDR2 from the germline V gene are LGHDT and YNNKEL (reference sequence). V lost 3 bases and J lost 5, with 8 bases in between. CDR3 length: 12 residues. This CDR3 reads CASSHWGDEQYF. The DNA for the CDR3 is TGTGCCAGCAGCCATTGGGGGGACGAGCAGTACTTC.

This chain uses TRBV7-3 with TRBJ1-2; 9 bases line up with TRBD1. The CDR3 runs to 13 residues. V lost 4 bases and J lost 8; bases outside the gene matches: 5. Germline V CDR1 and CDR2: SGHTA, FQGTGA. The DNA for the CDR3 is TGTGCCAGCAGCTCGGGACAGGGAAGAGGCTACACCTTC. This translates into CASSSGQGRGYTF.

CDR3 residues: CASSLAWGAGAGEQFF. Written as DNA, the CDR3 is TGTGCCAGCAGCTTAGCGTGGGGAGCGGGAGCTGGGGAGCAGTTCTTC. The rearrangement joins TRBV7-9 to TRBJ2-1; 8 bases align to TRBD2. The ends lost 0 bases at V and 10 bases at J; junction bases unmatched: 11. CDR3 length equals 16 residues. Germline CDR1 reads SEHNR; CDR2 reads FQNEAQ (reference sequence). Complete variable domain (other parts from reference TRBV7-9 and TRBJ2-1): DTGVSQNPRHKITKRGQNVTFRCDPISEHNRLYWYRQTLGQGPEFLTYFQNEAQLEKSRLLSDRFSAERPKGSFSTLEIQRTEQGDSAMYLCASSLAWGAGAGEQFFGPGTRLTVL.

CDR3 in DNA: TGTGCCAGCAGCTTAGTTCTCGGCCCCGGGGGGGAGAACACCGGGGAGCTGTTTTTT. It is translated as CASSLVLGPGGENTGELFF. The rearrangement links TRBV7-6 to TRBJ2-2; 8 bases agree with TRBD2. Losses at the gene ends were 1 base for V and 1 base for J; bases not matched to a gene: 11. The CDR3 is made up of 19 amino acids. From germline, CDR1 is SGHVS and CDR2 FNYEAQ. Combining the CDR3 with reference TRBV7-6 and TRBJ2-2 gives the whole variable domain GAGVSQSPRYKVTKRGQDVALRCDPISGHVSLYWYRQALGQGPEFLTYFNYEAQQDKSGLPNDRFSAERPEGSISTLTIQRTEQRDSAMYRCASSLVLGPGGENTGELFFGEGSRLTVL.

The V and J genes are TRBV10-3 and TRBJ1-5; 7 positions match TRBD1. V was clipped by 6 bases and J by 7 bases; unmatched bases: 3. The CDR3 length is 12 residues. Germline CDR1 is ENHRY and CDR2 is SYGVKD. The chain's CDR3 is CAISEQGQPQHF. The DNA for the CDR3 is TGTGCCATCAGCGAACAGGGGCAGCCCCAGCATTTT.

The chain joins TRBV6-2 or TRBV6-3 to TRBJ2-5, with D possibly being TRBD2 (5 bases). Trimming took off 2 bases at V and 1 base at J, with 17 bases between the two ends. The CDR3 covers 17 residues. In germline, CDR1 is MNHEY, CDR2 SVGEGT. In nucleotides, the CDR3 is TGTGCCAGCAGTTACGGGAGTCGGGTGGTGGGCCAAGAGACCCAGTACTTC. It yields the protein CASSYGSRVVGQETQYF.

The genes are TRBV5-1 and TRBJ1-2, with 8 bases aligning to TRBD1. Germline CDR1 reads SGHRS; CDR2 reads YFSETQ. After removal of 5 bases from V and 8 bases from J, the junction contained 8 bases not matched to a gene. The CDR3 loop spans 13 amino acids. The CDR3 bases are TGCGCCAGCAGACCAGACAGGGGACGGGGCTACACCTTC. It is translated as CASRPDRGRGYTF.

The CDR3 is CASSQADQPQHF. The CDR3 DNA follows: TGCGCCAGCAGCCAAGCCGATCAGCCCCAGCATTTT. This chain uses TRBV4-1 with TRBJ1-5; D call uncertain. The CDR3 runs to 12 residues. V was clipped by 1 base and J by 5 bases, with 3 bases between them. The germline CDR1 and CDR2 sequences are MGHRA and YSYEKL.

V gene TRBV29-1 combines with J gene TRBJ2-1; TRBD2 agrees at 12 bases. The ends lost 0 bases at V and 6 bases at J; junction bases unmatched: 3. Germline CDR1 and CDR2: SQVTM and ANQGSEA. The CDR3 has 15 residues. The CDR3 nucleotides are TGCAGCGTTGAAGAACCACTAGCGGGAGGCAATGAGCAGTTCTTC. This gives the protein CSVEEPLAGGNEQFF.

The CDR3 DNA sequence: TGCGCCAGCAGCCTAGGGACTAGCGGGGGGACTGAGCAGTTCTTC. Protein product: CASSLGTSGGTEQFF. The chain uses TRBV5-1 and TRBJ2-1; 15 bases line up with TRBD2. With 4 bases clipped from V and 9 bases from J, the junction kept 5 bases outside the gene matches. Germline-derived CDR1 and CDR2 are SGHRS and YFSETQ. The CDR3 runs to 15 residues.

This clone has at least ten counts. The chain is built from TRBV4-1 and TRBJ2-1; the D is unclear. Germline V CDR1 and CDR2: MGHRA, YSYEKL. V shed 4 bases and J shed 7 bases, with 26 bases lying between them. The CDR3 sequence is 18 residues long. CDR3 in amino acids: CASSPYPLLSREINEQFF. The DNA of the CDR3 is TGCGCCAGCAGCCCCTACCCACTCCTCTCGCGCGAGATTAATGAGCAGTTCTTC.

The V call is TRBV28, the J call TRBJ2-3, with 7 bases matching TRBD1. CDR1 and CDR2 from the germline V gene are MDHEN and SYDVKM. Losses at the gene ends were 6 bases for V and 6 bases for J; bases not matched to a gene: 6. This CDR3 comprises 13 residues. CDR3 loop: CASRTGSLDTQYF. CDR3 in DNA: TGTGCCAGCAGGACAGGGAGCCTCGATACGCAGTATTTT.